This T cell receptor (beta chain) is drawn from a study of OX40 agonist ivuxolimab in advanced cancers. Findings of the study overall: More expanded clones were seen, on average, in CD8+ T cells than in CD4+.

Regarding this clone: What it binds is not known.

Assay used: immunoSEQ multiplex PCR; TCRdb lists only in-frame clones, some missing. The sample shows about 50,000 clones, over 75% of them seen only once. V was clipped by 4 bases and J by 3 bases, with 10 bases between them. This CDR3 has 13 residues. Germline-derived CDR1 and CDR2 are MNHNS and SASEGT. The J gene is TRBJ2-7, the V gene TRBV6-1; tentative D call: TRBD1 (5 bases). The specimen was CD4+ or CD8+ T cells sorted from blood, collected in a trial of the OX40 agonist ivuxolimab. The TCR was taken from an adult with an advanced solid tumor such as melanoma, head and neck, liver or kidney cancer. CDR3 nucleotide sequence: TGTGCCAGCAGTGCGACCACAGGCTACGAGCAGTACTTC. Amino acids: CASSATTGYEQYF.